This T cell receptor (beta chain) was obtained from a study of blood T cell repertoires in COVID-19. The overall study: The samples span acute and convalescent COVID-19 from the United States, Italy and Spain. T cells, B-cell-depleted T cells, or PBMCs provided the cDNA or gDNA that served as material.

This CDR3 is 16 amino acids long. In the original processing: It was from reference gene primer amplification that nucleated cell counts were estimated. TCRdb's table, derived via immunoSEQ multiplex PCR, lists solely in-frame clones and lacks some. V and J calls and clone size come straight from that table; D and trimming were deduced from the DNA. Of 250,000 or so clones listed, around 85% were seen once; the top ten hold roughly 9.8%. The chain employs TRBV21-1 and TRBJ2-1; the D call in the table, TRBD2, was not verified against the DNA. TRBV21-1 is a pseudogene segment. The TCR was taken from a man aged 80 or over with acute or convalescent COVID-19. Sequenced sample: peripheral blood. The CDR3 region is CASSKHRESSYNEQFF. CDR3 nucleotide sequence: TGTGCCAGCAGCAAACATCGGGAAAGCTCCTACAATGAGCAGTTCTTC.